This TCR beta chain was recovered during a study of T-cell reconstitution after alpha-beta-depleted transplantation in children. A library of TCRbeta sequences, prepared with unique molecular identifiers, was generated. TCRdb itself ran the PCR reads through MiXCR, one entry per CDR3 protein. The table records roughly 340,000 distinct CDR3 sequences, about 16% of them present only once. The CDR3 spans 15 residues. Germline loops: CDR1 LGHNA, CDR2 YSLEER. V was pared by 0 bases and J by 2 bases, with 11 bases between. In the case of this clonotype: No antigen is known for it.

General study points: Some patients' high day-60 TCRbeta diversity was traced to surviving recipient T cells and thymic progenitors. The main origin of T-cell counts and diversity one year after transplant was newly produced T cells. It was reported that alpha-beta T cells came from several hundred expanded graft clones (about two months after transplant).

The gene calls are TRBV4-3 and TRBJ2-7, with no clear D. This clonotype originated in a male patient aged 2-10 years who had a stem cell transplant for acute lymphoblastic leukemia, so the T cells may come from the graft donor. Specimen: PBMCs, mostly from graft donor cells, collected 360 days after TCRalphabeta/CD19-depleted stem cell transplant. This CDR3 is CASSQEKSTAYEQYF. The CDR3 DNA is TGCGCCAGCAGCCAAGAGAAATCCACAGCCTACGAGCAGTACTTC.